The 4 T cell receptor beta chains below were found in one sample sequenced in a study of OX40 agonist ivuxolimab in advanced cancers. Assay used: immunoSEQ multiplex PCR; TCRdb lists only in-frame clones, some missing. The sample records approximately 69,000 clones, about 91% being singletons. The sample here was CD4+ or CD8+ T cells sorted from blood, taken in a trial of the OX40 agonist ivuxolimab. The source is an adult with an advanced solid tumor such as melanoma, head and neck, liver or kidney cancer.

The chain links TRBV9 to TRBJ1-2, with D perhaps matching TRBD1 (6 bases). The germline gives CDR1 SGDLS, CDR2 YYNGEE. Trimming removed 0 bases at V and 4 bases at J, with 7 bases between. The CDR3 covers 13 residues. CDR3 protein: CASSVGDTYGYTF. Here the CDR3 DNA reads TGTGCCAGCAGCGTAGGGGACACCTATGGCTACACCTTC.

A few counts support this clone. This chain uses TRBV7-8 with TRBJ2-7; 13 bases are a match to TRBD2. CDR3 length: 15 amino acids. CDR1 is SGHVS and CDR2 is FQNEAQ in the germline V gene. V trimming: 6 bases; J trimming: 3 bases; junction bases outside the gene matches: 5. The CDR3 DNA is TGTGCCAGCAGGGACCGGACTAGCGGGAGCTACGAGCAGTACTTC. This translates into CASRDRTSGSYEQYF.

The chain joins TRBV30 to TRBJ1-5; D not resolved. The CDR3 contains 15 residues. CDR1 is GTSNPN and CDR2 is SVGIG in the germline V gene (reference sequence). V gave up 1 base and J gave up 6 bases, with 16 bases separating them. CDR3 DNA: TGTGCCTGGAGTGGGGGAAAAGAGGCCTCTCAGCCCCAGCATTTT. Its protein product is CAWSGGKEASQPQHF. Drawing the rest from reference TRBV30 and TRBJ1-5, the complete variable domain is SQTIHQWPATLVQPVGSPLSLECTVEGTSNPNLYWYRQAAGRGLQLLFYSVGIGQISSEVPQNLSASRPQDRQFILSSKKLLLSDSGFYLCAWSGGKEASQPQHFGDGTRLSIL.

Comments on this clone: One end of the junction is discordant with germline, which a read error may explain. The chain employs TRBV11-2 and TRBJ2-7; D assignment may be TRBD1 or TRBD2 (7 bases each). The CDR3 runs to 15 residues. Looked up from germline, CDR1 is SGHAT and CDR2 is FQNNGV. Here the CDR3 DNA reads TGTGCCAGCAGTTTAGGGCAGGGGGGGACTACGGAGCAGTACTTC. Its protein product is CASSLGQGGTTEQYF.